Following are 23 T cell receptor beta chains from one sample sequenced in a study of control samples from healthy donors and cancer patients. TCRdb's copy holds only in-frame clones and misses some; the assay was immunoSEQ multiplex PCR. The data hold 390,000 or so clones, with around 90% observed a single time. The sequenced material came from PBMCs. Source of these receptors: a middle-aged man with head and neck cancer.

This chain connects TRBV3-1 (or the pseudogene TRBV3-2) to TRBJ1-4, with D unresolved. CDR1 and CDR2 (germline): LGHDT, YNNKEL (reference sequence). The CDR3 sequence is 14 residues long. The germline V and J ends were trimmed by 1 base and 0 bases, with 3 bases remaining between them. CDR3 nucleotide sequence: TGTGCCAGCAGCCAAGGAACAACTAATGAAAAACTGTTTTTT. Translated: CASSQGTTNEKLFF.

V and J are TRBV4-3 and TRBJ1-1; no clear D gene. The germline gives CDR1 LGHNA, CDR2 YSLEER. Trimming took 0 bases from V and 5 from J, leaving 10 bases between them. This CDR3 contains 14 residues. CDR3 DNA sequence: TGCGCCAGCAGCCAAGACTTTAGTCGGACTGAAGCTTTCTTT. Protein: CASSQDFSRTEAFF.

J is TRBJ1-1 and V is TRBV10-1; D possibly corresponds to TRBD1 (5 bases). The CDR3 is 13 residues long. Germline loops: CDR1 WNHNN, CDR2 SYGVQD (reference sequence). V lost 2 bases, J lost 7 bases, and 11 bases lay in between. The DNA of the CDR3 is TGCGCCAGCAGTGAGACCGGGACTTTTGAAGCTTTCTTT. Protein product: CASSETGTFEAFF.

V usage is TRBV27 and J usage is TRBJ2-3, with a possible D match to TRBD2 (5 bases). The CDR3 totals 15 residues. The ends were cut back, 3 bases at V and 4 bases at J, with 14 bases in the middle. Germline CDR1 is MNHEY and CDR2 is SMNVEV (reference sequence). CDR3 sequence (DNA): TGTGCCAGCAGTTTGGTCGCCAGAGGGCCAGATACGCAGTATTTT. Its translation: CASSLVARGPDTQYF.

The genes are TRBV28 and TRBJ2-2; tentatively, D is TRBD1 or TRBD2 (5 bases each). This CDR3 contains 14 residues. V was cut by 7 bases and J by 0 bases, with 9 bases left in between. Germline CDR1 reads MDHEN; CDR2 reads SYDVKM. This chain's CDR3 is CASMGRPNTGELFF. CDR3 in DNA: TGTGCCAGCATGGGACGGCCGAACACCGGGGAGCTGTTTTTT.

This clone was counted once. V gene TRBV19 combines with J gene TRBJ2-7; TRBD2 agrees at 7 bases. J lost 4 bases, V lost 1 base, and 4 bases had no gene match. This CDR3 spans 14 amino acids. Germline V lookup: CDR1 LNHDA, CDR2 SQIVND (reference sequence). The CDR3 is CASSIGAGDYEQYF. CDR3 nucleotide sequence: TGTGCCAGTAGTATAGGGGCGGGGGATTACGAGCAGTACTTC.

The V call is TRBV3-1 (or the pseudogene TRBV3-2), the J call TRBJ2-3; 7 bases map to TRBD2. Germline-derived CDR1 and CDR2 are LGHDT and YNNKEL (reference sequence). This CDR3 has 17 residues. Germline trimming cut 1 base from V and 1 base from J; bases unmatched to any gene: 8. The CDR3: CASSQAKAGMGTDTQYF. The CDR3 coding sequence is TGTGCCAGCAGCCAAGCCAAAGCGGGGATGGGCACAGATACGCAGTATTTT.

This clone was seen just once. The chain uses TRBV2 and TRBJ1-3, with unresolved D. The V end lost 4 bases, the J end lost 2 bases, and 12 bases lay between the germline ends. The CDR3 spans 15 residues. Germline V gene sequence: CDR1 SNHLY, CDR2 FYNNEI. The CDR3 nucleotides read TGTGCCAGCAGTGGCCGGCCAGGCCCTGGAAACACCATATATTTT. Encoded protein: CASSGRPGPGNTIYF.

The chain recombines TRBV3-1 (or the pseudogene TRBV3-2) with TRBJ2-4; 7 nucleotides align to TRBD1. CDR1 LGHDT and CDR2 YNNKEL come from the germline V gene (reference sequence). The CDR3 loop spans 17 amino acids. V lost 4 bases and J lost 0; bases outside the gene matches: 9. The CDR3 DNA sequence: TGTGCCAGCAGCCCAAGGGGACAGACCGAAGCCAAAAACATTCAGTACTTC. It translates to CASSPRGQTEAKNIQYF.

J is TRBJ1-1 and V is TRBV29-1; D call uncertain. This CDR3 spans 13 amino acids. Germline V CDR1 and CDR2: SQVTM, ANQGSEA. V gave up 1 base and J gave up 0 bases, with 6 bases separating them. The chain's CDR3 is CSVEARLNTEAFF. CDR3 bases: TGCAGCGTTGAAGCGAGATTGAACACTGAAGCTTTCTTT. The entire variable domain, with the rest obtained from reference TRBV29-1 and TRBJ1-1, is as follows: SAVISQKPSRDICQRGTSLTIQCQVDSQVTMMFWYRQQPGQSLTLIATANQGSEATYESGFVIDKFPISRPNLTFSTLTVSNMSPEDSSIYLCSVEARLNTEAFFGQGTRLTVV.

The rearrangement links TRBV5-1 to TRBJ2-5; TRBD2 might be the D (5 bases). Trimming cost V 0 bases and J 3 bases, with 12 bases left between them. This CDR3 has 15 residues. CDR1 is SGHRS and CDR2 is YFSETQ in the germline V gene. In DNA, the CDR3 is TGCGCCAGCAGCTTGGCCGGGGTAGCAGAAGAGACCCAGTACTTC. Its protein is CASSLAGVAEETQYF.

About this clone itself: The junction differs from germline at one of its ends, possibly a read error. The V call is TRBV12-3 or TRBV12-4, the J call TRBJ2-7; 12 bases agree with TRBD2. The length of the CDR3 is 13 residues. CDR3 sequence (DNA): TGTGCCAGCAGTCTAGCGGGAGGGCAGGAGCAGTACTTC. It is translated as CASSLAGGQEQYF.

There are a few counts of this clone. This rearrangement joins TRBV4-3 to TRBJ2-3; 10 bases line up with TRBD2. The germline V gene encodes CDR1 LGHNA and CDR2 YSLEER. This CDR3 region has 15 residues. Trimming removed 7 bases from V and 2 bases from J; junction bases left unmatched: 6. CDR3 nucleotides: TGCGCCAGCACTCCGGGACTAGCGCTCACAGATACGCAGTATTTT. This codes for CASTPGLALTDTQYF.

The chain has TRBV27 and TRBJ2-7; D unresolved. The V and J ends lost 5 bases and 2 bases respectively, with 10 bases between them. Germline V CDR1 and CDR2: MNHEY, SMNVEV (reference sequence). The CDR3 extends over 13 amino acids. The CDR3 DNA sequence: TGTGCCAGCAGTCTGACCCTGACCTACGAGCAGTACTTC. Its translation: CASSLTLTYEQYF.

The V call is TRBV5-1, the J call TRBJ1-6; TRBD1 matches 8 bases. Germline V gene lookup returns CDR1 SGHRS and CDR2 YFSETQ. Unmatched junction bases numbered 9, after V lost 0 bases and J lost 13 bases. The CDR3 runs 15 residues. Here the CDR3 reads CASSLGQGALLPLHF. The CDR3 nucleotides are TGCGCCAGCAGCTTGGGCCAGGGGGCTCTTCTTCCCCTCCACTTT.

Notes on this clone: At one end, the junction sequence differs from germline, possibly due to a read error. CDR3 nucleotide sequence: TGTGTCTGGAGTGATGGGGGTCAGCCCCAGCCTTTT. This encodes CVWSDGGQPQPF. This chain uses TRBV30 with TRBJ1-5, with D perhaps matching TRBD1 (5 bases). From germline, CDR1 is GTSNPN and CDR2 SVGIG (reference sequence). The CDR3 spans 12 residues.

The chain recombines TRBV5-1 with TRBJ2-3, with 16 bases that match TRBD2. This CDR3 is built from 17 residues. V was clipped by 4 bases and J by 4 bases; unmatched bases: 6. The germline V gene encodes CDR1 SGHRS and CDR2 YFSETQ. As DNA, the CDR3 is TGCGCCAGCAGCGTTACCGGGACTAGCGGGAGGGCAGATACGCAGTATTTT. Translated: CASSVTGTSGRADTQYF.

This rearrangement joins TRBV3-1 (or the pseudogene TRBV3-2) to TRBJ1-4; D not certain. V lost 0 bases and J lost 0, with 2 bases in between. The length of the CDR3 is 14 residues. Germline V CDR1 and CDR2: LGHDT, YNNKEL (reference sequence). CDR3 region: CASSQETTNEKLFF. In DNA form, the CDR3 reads TGTGCCAGCAGCCAAGAGACAACTAATGAAAAACTGTTTTTT.

This rearrangement joins TRBV11-2 to TRBJ1-2; 8 bases are a match to TRBD1. In germline, CDR1 is SGHAT, CDR2 FQNNGV. The junction had 2 bases not matched to a gene; V was cut back by 2 bases and J by 0 bases. The CDR3 sequence is 15 residues long. CDR3 amino acids: CASSLLRGPNYGYTF. CDR3 nucleotide sequence: TGTGCCAGCAGCTTACTCAGGGGGCCTAACTATGGCTACACCTTC.

The J gene is TRBJ1-4, the V gene TRBV25-1; D unclear. The CDR3 covers 16 residues. Germline CDR1 is MGHDK and CDR2 is SYGVNS. V was trimmed by 2 bases and J by 8 bases, leaving 18 bases between them. The CDR3 DNA reads as TGTGCCAGCAGTGAACCGGCTGGGCGCCTCCGGGAAAAACTGTTTTTT. As protein: CASSEPAGRLREKLFF.

The CDR3 DNA reads TGTGCCACCAGCAGAGACCGGACAGGTAACTACAATGAGCAGTTCTTC. Translated, it gives CATSRDRTGNYNEQFF. V usage is TRBV15 and J usage is TRBJ2-1, with 7 bases lining up with TRBD1. V was clipped by 0 bases and J by 3 bases; unmatched bases: 5. The germline V gene has CDR1 LNHNV and CDR2 YYDKDF (reference sequence). The CDR3 covers 16 residues.

V is TRBV29-1 and J is TRBJ2-7; D gene unclear. The CDR3 loop spans 13 amino acids. Trimming removed 5 bases at V and 3 bases at J, with 14 bases between. Looked up from germline, CDR1 is SQVTM and CDR2 is ANQGSEA. This CDR3 reads CSVPFDDNYEQYF. The CDR3 bases are TGCAGCGTTCCTTTTGATGATAACTACGAGCAGTACTTC.

The V gene is TRBV18, the J gene TRBJ1-4; 7 bases map to TRBD1. Germline CDR1 and CDR2: KGHSH and LQKENI. The CDR3 sequence is 15 residues long. V lost 2 bases and J lost 4; bases outside the gene matches: 4. CDR3 residues: CASSPNQGDNEKLFF. The CDR3 DNA sequence: TGTGCCAGCTCACCAAATCAGGGGGATAATGAAAAACTGTTTTTT. The full variable domain, with the rest looked up from reference TRBV18 and TRBJ1-4, is NAGVMQNPRHLVRRRGQEARLRCSPMKGHSHVYWYRQLPEEGLKFMVYLQKENIIDESGMPKERFSAEFPKEGPSILRIQQVVRGDSAAYFCASSPNQGDNEKLFFGSGTQLSVL.